This T cell receptor beta chain was recorded in a study of beta chain features in type 1 diabetes. Study outcomes and limitations: Any HLA type influence on TCRB rearrangement was left unresolved here. Within each of all four CD4+ subsets, Type 1 diabetes patients had TCRB CDR3s that were moderately but significantly shorter.

As regards this clone: As yet, its antigen is unknown.

In germline, CDR1 is SGHNT, CDR2 YYREEE (reference sequence). V was clipped by 7 bases and J by 3 bases; unmatched bases: 10. CDR3 length: 14 residues. There was one heparinised blood draw per donor, averaging around 120 mL. The entirety of the isolated RNA underwent reverse transcription, so expressed TCRB transcripts were sequenced. Generated by immunoSEQ multiplex PCR, the TCRdb table keeps only in-frame clones and is missing some. Of hundreds of thousands of clones listed, roughly 13% are singletons. J is TRBJ2-7 and V is TRBV5-4; the match to TRBD1 covers 7 bases. Input material: naive CD4+ T cells from blood. The source of this sequence is a man between 18 and 29 years old with type 1 diabetes. CDR3 amino acids: CASRPDRLDYEQYF. The CDR3 DNA reads TGTGCCAGCCGACCGGACAGGTTAGACTACGAGCAGTACTTC. Supplemented by reference TRBV5-4 and TRBJ2-7, the full variable domain reads ETGVTQSPTHLIKTRGQQVTLRCSSQSGHNTVSWYQQALGQGPQFIFQYYREEENGRGNFPPRFSGLQFPNYSSELNVNALELDDSALYLCASRPDRLDYEQYFGPGTRLTVT.